This T cell receptor (beta chain) appears in the sequencing data of a study of blood T cell repertoires in COVID-19. Method: immunoSEQ multiplex PCR; TCRdb's copy keeps in-frame clones and lacks some. The sample includes 87,000 or so clones, about nine tenths of them seen just once. Germline V gives CDR1 MNHNY, CDR2 SVGAGI (reference sequence). Trimming cost V 6 bases and J 0 bases, with 12 bases left between them. The CDR3 consists of 15 residues. V is TRBV6-6 and J is TRBJ1-5, with D possibly matching TRBD1 (6 bases). The TCR was taken from a woman between 45 and 65 years old with active or convalescent COVID-19. The sample consisted of peripheral blood. The CDR3 spells CASRGQTHSNQPQHF. The CDR3 bases are TGTGCCAGCAGAGGACAGACGCATAGCAATCAGCCCCAGCATTTT.